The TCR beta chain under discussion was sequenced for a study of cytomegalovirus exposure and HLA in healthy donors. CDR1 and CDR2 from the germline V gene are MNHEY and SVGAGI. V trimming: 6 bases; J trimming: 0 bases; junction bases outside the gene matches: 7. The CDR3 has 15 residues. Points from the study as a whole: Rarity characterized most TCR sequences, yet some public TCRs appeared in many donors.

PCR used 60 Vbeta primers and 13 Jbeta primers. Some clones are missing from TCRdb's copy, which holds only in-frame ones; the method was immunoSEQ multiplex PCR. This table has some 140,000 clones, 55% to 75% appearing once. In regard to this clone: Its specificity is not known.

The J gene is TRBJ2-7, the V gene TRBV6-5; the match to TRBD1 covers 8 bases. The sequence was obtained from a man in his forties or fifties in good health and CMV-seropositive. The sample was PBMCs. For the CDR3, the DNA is TGTGCCAGCAGCAAGGACAGGGCTAGCTCCTACGAGCAGTACTTC. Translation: CASSKDRASSYEQYF.